This T cell receptor (beta chain) was documented in a study of blood T cell repertoires in COVID-19 (dated by TCRdb to 2018 to 2021). Notes on the research overall: Samples covering the acute and convalescent phases of COVID-19 were provided by collaborators in the United States, Italy and Spain. The sample metadata nearly always contained a de-identified subject ID, COVID-19 status, age in years and sex. The prospective study material was composed of cDNA or gDNA derived from T cells, B-cell-depleted T cells, or PBMCs. The repertoires were made available in a free public database intended to serve as a resource for research on the immune response to SARS-CoV-2. Subjects who had been exposed to COVID-19, were actively infected with it, or had recovered from it provided the deeply sampled blood TCRbeta repertoires that made up the dataset. Where HLA class I and class II types were available, the types were taken from metadata supplied by the sample provider, not from assay-based typing. Samples were obtained from the ongoing ImmuneRACE study (first 160 participants) and from some 1,300 subjects provided by 6 global collaborators. What the research found in general, with its limitations: How much clinical and demographic metadata was included differed by source and by participant, and the metadata was provided uncurated.

The table lists this clone with a count of one. This clone's antigen is unknown. Base-call qualities are not available, and no considerably larger clone is one nucleotide away. TCRbeta CDR3 regions were amplified from genomic DNA by means of the immunoSEQ Assay, a bias-controlled multiplex PCR. Processing in the source paper ran as follows. The number of nucleated cells in each sample was estimated by amplification of reference gene primers within the assay. To quantify the absolute abundance of each unique TCRbeta CDR3 rearrangement, sequence reads were collapsed and filtered. Productive Simpson clonality was computed per sample as the square root of Simpson's diversity index over productive rearrangements. TCRdb mirrors the immuneACCESS table, restricted to in-frame sequences. Some clones are absent from its copies; in checked studies, under half trace to an unresolved V gene, and the reason for the others is unknown. D and trimming were read from the DNA, whereas the V and J calls and clone size are those reported in that table. The sample includes under 150,000 clones, with 86% observed a single time. Of the sample, roughly 2.2% falls within the top ten clones.

At the junction V is shortened by 6 bases and J by 7 bases; bases outside the gene matches: 9. Based on the germline V gene, the CDR1 and CDR2 sequences are SGHNT and YENEEA. From the cysteine up to the phenylalanine, the CDR3 has a length of 15 residues. CDR3 DNA only is kept here, 45 bases in frame from base 1. Participants in the prospective study were aged roughly 18 to 89 years, lived in 20 to 25 United States geographic areas, and enrolled through a virtual design. To assign participants to cohorts, the prospective study relied on clinical history that participants themselves reported in a screening survey and a study questionnaire. Recovered participants in ImmuneRACE Cohort 3 were defined by two consecutive negative NP/OP PCR tests, clearance by a healthcare professional, or resolution of symptoms. In the prospective study, whole blood, serum and a nasopharyngeal or oropharyngeal swab were collected from each participant by mobile phlebotomists. Over a roughly 2-month period, participants in the prospective study had the option of providing additional blood draws and questionnaires. Blood samples from the prospective study were shipped frozen or at room temperature prior to DNA extraction.

The V and J segments used are TRBV11-3 and TRBJ1-4; 9 bases in the junction line up with TRBD1. Sequenced input: PBMCs or T cells enriched from blood (not recorded which). This TCR was recovered from a woman aged 45-65 years who had recovered from COVID-19. The DNA sequence is given as TGTGCCAGCAGTCCGGGGGACAGGGTTGGTGAAAAACTGTTTTTT. Translated, this is CASSPGDRVGEKLFF.